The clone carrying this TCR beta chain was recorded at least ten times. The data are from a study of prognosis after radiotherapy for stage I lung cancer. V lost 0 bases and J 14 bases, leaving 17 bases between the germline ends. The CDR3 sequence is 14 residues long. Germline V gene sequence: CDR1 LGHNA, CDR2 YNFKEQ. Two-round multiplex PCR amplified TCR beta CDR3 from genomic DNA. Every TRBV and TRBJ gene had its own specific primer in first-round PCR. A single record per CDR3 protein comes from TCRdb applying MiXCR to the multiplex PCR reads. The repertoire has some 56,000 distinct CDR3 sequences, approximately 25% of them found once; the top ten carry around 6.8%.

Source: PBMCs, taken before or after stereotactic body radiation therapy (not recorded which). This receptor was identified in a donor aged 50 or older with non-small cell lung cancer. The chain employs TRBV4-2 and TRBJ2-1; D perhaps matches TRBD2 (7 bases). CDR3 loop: CASSQEARRGREFF. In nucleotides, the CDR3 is TGTGCCAGCAGCCAAGAGGCTAGGAGGGGGAGGGAGTTCTTC.